These T cell receptor beta chains were read from a single sample in a study of TIL therapy for anti-PD-1-resistant metastatic lung cancer. Libraries were prepared by immunoSEQ multiplex PCR; TCRdb keeps only in-frame clonotypes and omits some of them. The sample gives around 59,000 clones, about 69% of which show up once; roughly 7% is in the top ten. Sequenced here: blood, sampled at baseline. These receptors all stem from a person aged 25 to 80 with non-small cell lung cancer. The CDR3 runs from the conserved cysteine through the conserved F or W. D genes are given only for firm matches. Not all rows give a size; the values are once, few, many and, for expanded clones, a class.

size: .
D: TRBD1
J: TRBJ2-7
V: TRBV7-3
CDR3: CASSEGQAYEQYF
DNA: TGTGCCAGCAGCGAGGGACAGGCCTACGAGCAGTACTTC

size: .
D: .
J: TRBJ2-6
V: TRBV19
CDR3: CASRTGANVLTF
DNA: TGTGCCAGTCGGACTGGGGCCAACGTCCTGACTTTC

size: .
D: TRBD1
J: TRBJ1-2
V: TRBV19
CDR3: CASSRTGGAGGYTF
DNA: TGTGCCAGTAGTAGAACAGGGGGCGCCGGGGGCTACACCTTC

size: .
D: .
J: TRBJ1-1
V: TRBV10-3
CDR3: CAISETPLDRSEAFF
DNA: TGTGCCATCAGTGAGACACCGCTGGACAGATCTGAAGCTTTCTTT

size: .
D: .
J: TRBJ2-5
V: TRBV5-6
CDR3: CASSKGPQETQYF
DNA: TGTGCCAGCAGCAAGGGACCACAAGAGACCCAGTACTTC

size: .
D: TRBD2
J: TRBJ2-3
V: TRBV5-1
CDR3: CASSLGTSMSTDTQYF
DNA: TGCGCCAGCAGCTTGGGGACTAGCATGTCCACAGATACGCAGTATTTT

size: .
D: .
J: TRBJ2-1
V: TRBV2
CDR3: CASGGNEQFF
DNA: TGTGCCAGCGGGGGCAATGAGCAGTTCTTC

size: few
D: TRBD1
J: TRBJ1-5
V: TRBV16
CDR3: CASSQSGTVNQPQHF
DNA: TGTGCCAGCAGCCAATCTGGGACAGTGAATCAGCCCCAGCATTTT

size: few
D: .
J: TRBJ1-6
V: TRBV2
CDR3: CASSEANLRSPLHF
DNA: TGTGCCAGCAGTGAAGCCAACCTCCGGTCACCCCTCCACTTT

size: .
D: .
J: TRBJ2-7
V: TRBV28
CDR3: CASSRSRRVGSYEQYF
DNA: TGTGCCAGCAGCCGGTCGAGGAGGGTGGGATCCTACGAGCAGTACTTC

size: .
D: TRBD2
J: TRBJ2-7
V: TRBV19
CDR3: CASSKSVAGAYEQYF
DNA: TGTGCCAGTTCCAAGTCGGTAGCGGGTGCCTACGAGCAGTACTTC

size: .
D: .
J: TRBJ1-2
V: TRBV6-1
CDR3: CASSEDPAGRRGYTF
DNA: TGTGCCAGCAGTGAAGACCCTGCAGGGCGAAGGGGCTACACCTTC